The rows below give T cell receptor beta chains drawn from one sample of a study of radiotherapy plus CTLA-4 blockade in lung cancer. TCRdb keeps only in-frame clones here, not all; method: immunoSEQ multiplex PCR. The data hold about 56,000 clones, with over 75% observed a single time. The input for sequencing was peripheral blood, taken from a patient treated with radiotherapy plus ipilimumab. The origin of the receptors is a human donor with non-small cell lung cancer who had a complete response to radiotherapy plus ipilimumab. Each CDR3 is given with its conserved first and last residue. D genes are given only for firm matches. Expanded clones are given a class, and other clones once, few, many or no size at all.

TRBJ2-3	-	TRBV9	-	CASSVVGDTQYF	TGTGCCAGCAGCGTAGTCGGGGATACGCAGTATTTT
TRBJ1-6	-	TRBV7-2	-	CASSLVEGEYNSPLHF	TGTGCCAGCAGCTTAGTTGAGGGAGAGTATAATTCACCCCTCCACTTT
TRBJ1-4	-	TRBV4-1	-	CASSPPTVATNEKLFF	TGCGCCAGCAGCCCCCCTACCGTGGCAACTAATGAAAAACTGTTTTTT
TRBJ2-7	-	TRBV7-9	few	CASSLDGTSIEQYF	TGTGCCAGCAGCTTAGATGGGACTTCTATCGAGCAGTACTTC
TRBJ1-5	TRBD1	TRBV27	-	CASSRQGSLSNQPQHF	TGTGCCAGCAGCCGACAGGGGTCGCTTAGCAATCAGCCCCAGCATTTT
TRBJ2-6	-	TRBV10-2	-	CASTSSGANVLTF	TGCGCCAGCACCAGCTCTGGGGCCAACGTCCTGACTTTC
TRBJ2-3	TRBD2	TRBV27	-	CASSSGTRPTDTQYF	TGTGCCAGCAGTTCCGGGACTAGACCCACAGATACGCAGTATTTT
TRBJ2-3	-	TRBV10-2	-	CASRDRLGHDSTDTQYF	TGCGCCAGCAGGGATAGGTTGGGTCACGACTCCACAGATACGCAGTATTTT
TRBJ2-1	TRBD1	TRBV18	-	CASSQMTGESNEQFF	TGTGCCAGCTCACAAATGACAGGGGAAAGCAATGAGCAGTTCTTC
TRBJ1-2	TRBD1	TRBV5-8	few	CASSLGQGQLPLGGYTF	TGTGCCAGCAGCTTGGGGCAGGGACAGCTTCCCCTCGGAGGCTACACCTTC
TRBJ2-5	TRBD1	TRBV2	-	CASNIQGAGETQYF	TGTGCCAGCAATATACAGGGGGCAGGGGAGACCCAGTACTTC
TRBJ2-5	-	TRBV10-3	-	CAIGRGGSQETQYF	TGTGCCATCGGGCGGGGAGGATCCCAAGAGACCCAGTACTTC
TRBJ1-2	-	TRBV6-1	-	CASTEGGNRGYTF	TGTGCCAGCACCGAGGGGGGGAATCGGGGCTACACCTTC
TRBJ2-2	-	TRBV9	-	CASSVGRDWNTGELFF	TGTGCCAGCAGCGTAGGACGGGACTGGAACACCGGGGAGCTGTTTTTT
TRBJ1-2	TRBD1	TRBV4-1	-	CASSQGAGGGYTF	TGCGCCAGCAGCCAAGGAGCAGGGGGCGGCTACACCTTC
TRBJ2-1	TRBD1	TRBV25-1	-	CASARQGDYNEQFF	TGTGCCAGCGCGAGACAGGGGGATTACAATGAGCAGTTCTTC
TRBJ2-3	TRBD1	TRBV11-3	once	CASSRTGKGTDTQYF	TGTGCCAGCTCAAGGACAGGGAAAGGAACAGATACGCAGTATTTT
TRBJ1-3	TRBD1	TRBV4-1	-	CASSQGTLRTGRSGNTIYF	TGCGCCAGCAGCCAAGGGACGCTAAGGACAGGGCGATCTGGAAACACCATATATTTT
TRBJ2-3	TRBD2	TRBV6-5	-	CASSTLAGGDTQYF	TGTGCCAGCAGTACCCTAGCGGGAGGAGATACGCAGTATTTT
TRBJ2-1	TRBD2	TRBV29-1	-	CSEIAGPYNEQFF	TGCAGCGAAATAGCGGGGCCTTACAATGAGCAGTTCTTC